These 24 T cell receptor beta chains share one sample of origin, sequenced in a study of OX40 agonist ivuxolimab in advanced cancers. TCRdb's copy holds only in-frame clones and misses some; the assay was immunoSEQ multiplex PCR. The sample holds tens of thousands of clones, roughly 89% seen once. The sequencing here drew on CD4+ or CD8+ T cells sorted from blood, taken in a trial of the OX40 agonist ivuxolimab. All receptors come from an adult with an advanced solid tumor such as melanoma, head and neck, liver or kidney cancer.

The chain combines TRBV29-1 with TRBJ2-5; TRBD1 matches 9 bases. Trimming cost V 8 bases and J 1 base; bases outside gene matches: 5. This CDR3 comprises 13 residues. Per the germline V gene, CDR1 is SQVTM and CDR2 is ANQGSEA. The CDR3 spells CSFRDRVQETQYF. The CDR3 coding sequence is TGCAGCTTCCGGGACAGGGTCCAAGAGACCCAGTACTTC.

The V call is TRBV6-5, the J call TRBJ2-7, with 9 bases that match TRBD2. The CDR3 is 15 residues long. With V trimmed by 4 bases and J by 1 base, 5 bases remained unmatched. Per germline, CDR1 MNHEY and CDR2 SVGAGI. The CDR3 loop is CASSLAGEVSYEQYF. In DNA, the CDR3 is TGTGCCAGCAGTTTAGCGGGAGAAGTTTCCTACGAGCAGTACTTC.

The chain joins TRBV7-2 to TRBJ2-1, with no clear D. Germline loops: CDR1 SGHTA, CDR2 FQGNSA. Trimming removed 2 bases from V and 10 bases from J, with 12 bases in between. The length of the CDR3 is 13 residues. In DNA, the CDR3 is TGTGCCAGCAGCTTAAACTCCCTCCGCGAGCAGTTCTTC. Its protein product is CASSLNSLREQFF.

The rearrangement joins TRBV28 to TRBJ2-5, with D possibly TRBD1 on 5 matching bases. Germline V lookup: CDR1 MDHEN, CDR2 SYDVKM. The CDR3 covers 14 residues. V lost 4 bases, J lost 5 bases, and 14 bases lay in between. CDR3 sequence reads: CASSSLRGSETQYF. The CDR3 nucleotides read TGTGCCAGCAGTTCCCTAAGGGGCTCGGAGACCCAGTACTTC.

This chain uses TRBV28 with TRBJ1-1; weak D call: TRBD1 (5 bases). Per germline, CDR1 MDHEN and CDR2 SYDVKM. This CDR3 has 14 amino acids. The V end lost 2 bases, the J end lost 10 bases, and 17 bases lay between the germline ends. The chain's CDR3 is CASSLGAQGGGAFF. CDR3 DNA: TGTGCCAGCAGTTTAGGAGCCCAGGGCGGAGGAGCTTTCTTT.

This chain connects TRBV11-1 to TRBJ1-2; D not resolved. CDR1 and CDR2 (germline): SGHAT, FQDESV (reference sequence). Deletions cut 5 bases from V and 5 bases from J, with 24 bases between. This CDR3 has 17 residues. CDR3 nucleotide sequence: TGTGCCAGCAGCCCTGGGTGGGGTGCAGGAGAGACGTATGGCTACACCTTC. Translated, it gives CASSPGWGAGETYGYTF. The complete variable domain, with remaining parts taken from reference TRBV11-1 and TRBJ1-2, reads EAEVAQSPRYKITEKSQAVAFWCDPISGHATLYWYRQILGQGPELLVQFQDESVVDDSQLPKDRFSAERLKGVDSTLKIQPAELGDSAMYLCASSPGWGAGETYGYTFGSGTRLTVV.

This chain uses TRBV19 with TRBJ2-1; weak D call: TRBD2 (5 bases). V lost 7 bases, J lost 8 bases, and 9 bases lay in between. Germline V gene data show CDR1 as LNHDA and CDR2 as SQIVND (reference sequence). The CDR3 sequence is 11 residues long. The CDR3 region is CASTSRDEQFF. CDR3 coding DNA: TGTGCCAGTACCTCGCGGGATGAGCAGTTCTTC.

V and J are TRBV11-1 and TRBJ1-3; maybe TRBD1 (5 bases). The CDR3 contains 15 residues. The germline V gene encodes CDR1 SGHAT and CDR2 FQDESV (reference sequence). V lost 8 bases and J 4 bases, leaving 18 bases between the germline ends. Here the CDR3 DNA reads TGTGCCAGCGGCCGGGACGGGAGATCCGGAAACACCATATATTTT. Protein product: CASGRDGRSGNTIYF.

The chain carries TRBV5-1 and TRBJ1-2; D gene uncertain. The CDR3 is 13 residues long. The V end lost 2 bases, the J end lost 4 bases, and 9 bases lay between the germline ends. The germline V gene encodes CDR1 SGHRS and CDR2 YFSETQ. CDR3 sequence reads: CASSLWESYGYTF. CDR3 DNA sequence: TGCGCCAGCAGCTTATGGGAGAGCTATGGCTACACCTTC.

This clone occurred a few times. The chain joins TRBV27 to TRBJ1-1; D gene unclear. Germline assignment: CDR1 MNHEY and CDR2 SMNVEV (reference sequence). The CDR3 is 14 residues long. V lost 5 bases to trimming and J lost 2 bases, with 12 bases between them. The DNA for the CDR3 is TGTGCCAGCAGTCCGCGGGGAGTCAACACTGAAGCTTTCTTT. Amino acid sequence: CASSPRGVNTEAFF.

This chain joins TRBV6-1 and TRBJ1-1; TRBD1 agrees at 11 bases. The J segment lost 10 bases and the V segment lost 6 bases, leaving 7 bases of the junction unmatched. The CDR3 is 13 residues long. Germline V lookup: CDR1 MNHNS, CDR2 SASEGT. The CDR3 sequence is CASSYGQGALAFF. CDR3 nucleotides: TGTGCCAGCAGCTACGGACAGGGGGCTTTAGCTTTCTTT.

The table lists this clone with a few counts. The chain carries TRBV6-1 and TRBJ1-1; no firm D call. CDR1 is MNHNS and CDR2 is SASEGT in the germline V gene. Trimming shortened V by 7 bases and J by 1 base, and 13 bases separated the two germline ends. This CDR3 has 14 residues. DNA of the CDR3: TGTGCCAGCACGCGGGATTGGAGGAACACTGAAGCTTTCTTT. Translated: CASTRDWRNTEAFF.

The CDR3 DNA is TGTGCCAGCACCTTATCCGCAGGGGGCTCGGGCTACACCTTC. The encoded protein is CASTLSAGGSGYTF. J is TRBJ1-2 and V is TRBV6-5, with 8 nucleotides matching TRBD1. CDR1 is MNHEY and CDR2 is SVGAGI in the germline V gene. This CDR3 spans 14 amino acids. Trimming cost V 7 bases and J 8 bases; bases outside gene matches: 12.

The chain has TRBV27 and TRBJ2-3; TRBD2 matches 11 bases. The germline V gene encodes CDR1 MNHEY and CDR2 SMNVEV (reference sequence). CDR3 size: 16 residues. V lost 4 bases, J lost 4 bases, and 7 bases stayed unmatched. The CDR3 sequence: CASSSFLAGGADTQYF. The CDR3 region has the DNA TGTGCCAGCAGTTCCTTCTTAGCGGGAGGGGCAGATACGCAGTATTTT.

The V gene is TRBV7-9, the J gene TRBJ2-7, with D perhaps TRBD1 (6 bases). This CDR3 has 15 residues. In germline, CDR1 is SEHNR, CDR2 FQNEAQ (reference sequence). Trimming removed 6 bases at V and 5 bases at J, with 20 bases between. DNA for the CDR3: TGTGCCAGCAGTCCAACAGGGTGGGCAAAAAACGAGCAGTACTTC. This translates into CASSPTGWAKNEQYF.

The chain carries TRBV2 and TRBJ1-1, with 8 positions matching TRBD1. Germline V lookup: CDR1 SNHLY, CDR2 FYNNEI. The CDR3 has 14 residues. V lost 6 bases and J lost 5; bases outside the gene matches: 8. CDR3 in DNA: TGTGCCAGCAGGAGGACAGGGTCGGGTACTGAAGCTTTCTTT. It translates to CASRRTGSGTEAFF.

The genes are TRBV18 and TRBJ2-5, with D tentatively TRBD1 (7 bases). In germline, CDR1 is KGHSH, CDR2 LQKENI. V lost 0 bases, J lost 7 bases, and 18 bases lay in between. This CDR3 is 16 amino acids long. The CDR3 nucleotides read TGTGCCAGCTCACCACCTTCGAGGGCCCAGGGGGGGACCCAGTACTTC. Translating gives CASSPPSRAQGGTQYF.

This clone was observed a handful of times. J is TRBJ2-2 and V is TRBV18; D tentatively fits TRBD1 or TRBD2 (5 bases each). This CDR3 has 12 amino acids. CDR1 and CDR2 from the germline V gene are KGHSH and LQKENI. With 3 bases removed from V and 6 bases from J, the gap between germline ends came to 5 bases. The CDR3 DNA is TGTGCCAGCTCACCGGGACCCGGGGAGCTGTTTTTT. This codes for CASSPGPGELFF.

The CDR3 reads CASSMEDIGGRTEAFF. As DNA, the CDR3 is TGTGCCAGTAGTATGGAGGATATAGGGGGGCGCACTGAAGCTTTCTTT. J is TRBJ1-1 and V is TRBV19; D may be TRBD1 (6 bases). CDR3 length: 16 amino acids. Looked up from germline, CDR1 is LNHDA and CDR2 is SQIVND (reference sequence). V was shortened by 3 bases and J by 4 bases, with 18 bases between the two germline ends.

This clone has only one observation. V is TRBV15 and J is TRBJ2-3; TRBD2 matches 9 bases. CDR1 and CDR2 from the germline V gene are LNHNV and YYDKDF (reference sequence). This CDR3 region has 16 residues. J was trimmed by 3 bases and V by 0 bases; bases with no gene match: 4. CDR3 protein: CATSRDGRGGTDTQYF. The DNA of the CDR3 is TGTGCCACCAGCAGAGATGGGCGGGGGGGGACAGATACGCAGTATTTT.

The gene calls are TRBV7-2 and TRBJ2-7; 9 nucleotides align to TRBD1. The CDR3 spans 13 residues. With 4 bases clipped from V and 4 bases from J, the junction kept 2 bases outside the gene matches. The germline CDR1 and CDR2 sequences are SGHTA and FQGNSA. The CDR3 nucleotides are TGTGCCAGCAGCTCAGACAGGGGGTACGAGCAGTACTTC. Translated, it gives CASSSDRGYEQYF. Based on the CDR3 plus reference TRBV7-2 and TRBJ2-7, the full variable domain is GAGVSQSPSNKVTEKGKDVELRCDPISGHTALYWYRQSLGQGLEFLIYFQGNSAPDKSGLPSDRFSAERTGGSVSTLTIQRTQQEDSAVYLCASSSDRGYEQYFGPGTRLTVT.

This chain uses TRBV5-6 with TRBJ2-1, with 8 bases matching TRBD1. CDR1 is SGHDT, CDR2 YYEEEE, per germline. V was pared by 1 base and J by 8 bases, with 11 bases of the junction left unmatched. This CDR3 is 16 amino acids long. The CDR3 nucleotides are TGTGCCAGCAGCTTGCGTTTCGCACAGGGGGGCGATGAGCAGTTCTTC. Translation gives CASSLRFAQGGDEQFF.

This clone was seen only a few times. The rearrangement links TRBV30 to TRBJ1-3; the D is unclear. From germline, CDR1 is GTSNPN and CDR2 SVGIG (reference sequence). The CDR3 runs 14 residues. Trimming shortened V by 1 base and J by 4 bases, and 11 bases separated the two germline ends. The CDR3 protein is CAWSAGVEGNTIYF. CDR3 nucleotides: TGTGCCTGGAGTGCAGGCGTCGAGGGAAACACCATATATTTT.

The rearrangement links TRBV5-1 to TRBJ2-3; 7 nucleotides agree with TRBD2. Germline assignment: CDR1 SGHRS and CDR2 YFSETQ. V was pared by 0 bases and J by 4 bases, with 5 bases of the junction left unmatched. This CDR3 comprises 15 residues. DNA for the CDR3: TGCGCCAGCAGCTTGGATGGGACTACCCCAGATACGCAGTATTTT. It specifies CASSLDGTTPDTQYF.